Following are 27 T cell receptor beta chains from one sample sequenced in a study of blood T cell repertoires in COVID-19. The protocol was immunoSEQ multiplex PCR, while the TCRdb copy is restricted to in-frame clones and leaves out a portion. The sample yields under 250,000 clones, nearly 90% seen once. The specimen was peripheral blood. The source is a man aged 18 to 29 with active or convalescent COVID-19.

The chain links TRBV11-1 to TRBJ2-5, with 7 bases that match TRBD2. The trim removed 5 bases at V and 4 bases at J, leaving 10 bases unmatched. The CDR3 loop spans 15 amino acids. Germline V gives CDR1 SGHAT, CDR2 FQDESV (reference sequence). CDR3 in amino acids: CASSRPGLGRETQYF. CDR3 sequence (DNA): TGTGCCAGCAGCCGACCCGGACTAGGGCGAGAGACCCAGTACTTC.

CDR3 residues: CASSLGVSGYTF. CDR3 in DNA: TGTGCCAGCAGCTTAGGCGTATCTGGCTACACCTTC. The genes are TRBV13 and TRBJ1-2; D is unclear. Between the trimmed V and J ends, which lost 0 bases and 7 bases, there was a span of 6 bases. This CDR3 is 12 amino acids long. Germline lookup yields CDR1 PRHDT and CDR2 FYEKMQ (reference sequence).

The CDR3 sequence: CASSLGTGGSTYGYTF. The CDR3 region has the DNA TGTGCCAGCAGTTTAGGGACAGGTGGAAGCACATATGGCTACACCTTC. V usage is TRBV28 and J usage is TRBJ1-2; 8 bases match TRBD1. V lost 2 bases and J lost 5; bases outside the gene matches: 10. CDR1 and CDR2 from the germline V gene are MDHEN and SYDVKM. This CDR3 region has 16 residues.

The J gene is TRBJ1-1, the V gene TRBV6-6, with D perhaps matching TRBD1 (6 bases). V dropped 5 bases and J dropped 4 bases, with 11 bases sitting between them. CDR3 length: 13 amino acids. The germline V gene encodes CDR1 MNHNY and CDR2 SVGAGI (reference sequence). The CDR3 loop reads CASSKGGGTEAFF. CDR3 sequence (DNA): TGTGCCAGCAGTAAGGGAGGGGGCACTGAAGCTTTCTTT.

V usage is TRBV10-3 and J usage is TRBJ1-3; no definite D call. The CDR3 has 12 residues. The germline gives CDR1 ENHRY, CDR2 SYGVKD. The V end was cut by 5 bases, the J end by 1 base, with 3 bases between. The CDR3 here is CAISSSGNTIYF. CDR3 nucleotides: TGTGCCATCAGTTCTTCTGGAAACACCATATATTTT.

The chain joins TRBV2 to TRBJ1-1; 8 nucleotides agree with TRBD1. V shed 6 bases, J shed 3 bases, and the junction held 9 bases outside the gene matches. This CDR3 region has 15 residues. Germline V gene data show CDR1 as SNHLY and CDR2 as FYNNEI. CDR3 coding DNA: TGTGCCAGCAGCCTACGACAGGGGAGGTACACTGAAGCTTTCTTT. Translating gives CASSLRQGRYTEAFF.

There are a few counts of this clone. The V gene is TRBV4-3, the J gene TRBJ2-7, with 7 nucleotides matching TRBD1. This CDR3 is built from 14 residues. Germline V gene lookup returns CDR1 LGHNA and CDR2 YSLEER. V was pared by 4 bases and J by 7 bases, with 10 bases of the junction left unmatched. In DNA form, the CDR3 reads TGCGCCAGCAGCCCCGACAGGGCATCAGTAGAGCAGTACTTC. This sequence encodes CASSPDRASVEQYF.

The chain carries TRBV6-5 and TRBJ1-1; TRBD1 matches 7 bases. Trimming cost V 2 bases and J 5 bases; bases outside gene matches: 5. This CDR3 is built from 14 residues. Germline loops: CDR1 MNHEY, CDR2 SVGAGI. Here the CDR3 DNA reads TGTGCCAGCAGTTACCCAGGGGGAGGAACTGAAGCTTTCTTT. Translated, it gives CASSYPGGGTEAFF.

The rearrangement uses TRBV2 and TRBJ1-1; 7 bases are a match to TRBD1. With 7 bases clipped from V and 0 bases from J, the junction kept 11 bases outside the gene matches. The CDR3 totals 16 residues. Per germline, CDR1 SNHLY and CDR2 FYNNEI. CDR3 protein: CASIGQEGPMNTEAFF. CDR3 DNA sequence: TGTGCCAGCATCGGACAGGAGGGACCCATGAACACTGAAGCTTTCTTT.

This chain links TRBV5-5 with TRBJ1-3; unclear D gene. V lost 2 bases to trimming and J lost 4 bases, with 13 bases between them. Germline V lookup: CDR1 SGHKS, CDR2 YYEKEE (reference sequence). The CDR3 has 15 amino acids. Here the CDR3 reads CASSFPGSQGNTIYF. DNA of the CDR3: TGTGCCAGCAGCTTCCCTGGGAGCCAGGGAAACACCATATATTTT.

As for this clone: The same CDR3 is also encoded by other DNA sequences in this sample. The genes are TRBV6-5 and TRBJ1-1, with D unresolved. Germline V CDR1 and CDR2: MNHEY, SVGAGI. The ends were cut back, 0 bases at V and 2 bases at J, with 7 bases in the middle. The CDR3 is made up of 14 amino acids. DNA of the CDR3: TGTGCCAGCAGTTACTCCGAGGGTAACACTGAAGCTTTCTTT. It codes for CASSYSEGNTEAFF.

The CDR3: CASSLAGTPNTEAFF. The CDR3 DNA reads TGTGCCAGCAGCCTTGCCGGGACTCCGAACACTGAAGCTTTCTTT. The chain employs TRBV7-2 and TRBJ1-1, with D possibly matching TRBD1 (5 bases). Trimming stripped 5 bases from V and 1 base from J, with 14 bases between. Germline-derived CDR1 and CDR2 are SGHTA and FQGNSA. CDR3 size: 15 residues.

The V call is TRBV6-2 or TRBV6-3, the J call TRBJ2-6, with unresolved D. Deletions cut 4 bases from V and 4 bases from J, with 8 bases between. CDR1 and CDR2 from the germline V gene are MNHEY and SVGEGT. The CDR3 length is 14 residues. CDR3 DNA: TGTGCCAGCAGTTTCCACTCCGGGGCCAACGTCCTGACTTTC. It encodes CASSFHSGANVLTF.

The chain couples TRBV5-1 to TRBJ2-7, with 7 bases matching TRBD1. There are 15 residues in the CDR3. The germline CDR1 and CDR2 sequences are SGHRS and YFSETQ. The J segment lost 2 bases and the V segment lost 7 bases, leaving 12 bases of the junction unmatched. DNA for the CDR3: TGCGCCAGCCGGGCAGGGGGTGGAAAAGCCTACGAGCAGTACTTC. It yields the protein CASRAGGGKAYEQYF.

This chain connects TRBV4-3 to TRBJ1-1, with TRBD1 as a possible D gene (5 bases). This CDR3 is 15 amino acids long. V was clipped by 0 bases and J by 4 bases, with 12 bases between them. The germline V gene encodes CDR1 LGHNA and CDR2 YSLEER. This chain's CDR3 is CASSQDMHQGTEAFF. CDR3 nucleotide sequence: TGCGCCAGCAGCCAAGATATGCACCAGGGCACTGAAGCTTTCTTT.

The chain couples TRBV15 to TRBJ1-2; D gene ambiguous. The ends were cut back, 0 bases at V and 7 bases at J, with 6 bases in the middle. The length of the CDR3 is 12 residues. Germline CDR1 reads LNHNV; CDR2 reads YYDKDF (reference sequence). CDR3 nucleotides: TGTGCCACCAGCAGAGATCTCGGTGGCTACACCTTC. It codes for CATSRDLGGYTF.

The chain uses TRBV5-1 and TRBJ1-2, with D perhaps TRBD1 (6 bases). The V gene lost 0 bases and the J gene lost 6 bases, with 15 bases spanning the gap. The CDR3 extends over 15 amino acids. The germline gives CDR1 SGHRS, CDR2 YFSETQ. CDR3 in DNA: TGCGCCAGCAGCTTGGCACAGGGCAACATGAATGGCTACACCTTC. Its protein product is CASSLAQGNMNGYTF.

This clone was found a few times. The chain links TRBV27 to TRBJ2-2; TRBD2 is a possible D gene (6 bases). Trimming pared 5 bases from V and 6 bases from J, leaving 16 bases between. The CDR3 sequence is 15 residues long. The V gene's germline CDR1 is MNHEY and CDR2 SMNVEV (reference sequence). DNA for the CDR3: TGTGCCAGCAGTCTCGGGGTAGCGGACGCCGGGGAGCTGTTTTTT. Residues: CASSLGVADAGELFF.

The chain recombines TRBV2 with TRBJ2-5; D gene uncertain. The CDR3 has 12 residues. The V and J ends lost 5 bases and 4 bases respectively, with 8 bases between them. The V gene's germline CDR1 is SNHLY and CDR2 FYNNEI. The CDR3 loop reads CASSILRETQYF. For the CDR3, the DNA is TGTGCCAGCAGTATACTAAGAGAGACCCAGTACTTC.

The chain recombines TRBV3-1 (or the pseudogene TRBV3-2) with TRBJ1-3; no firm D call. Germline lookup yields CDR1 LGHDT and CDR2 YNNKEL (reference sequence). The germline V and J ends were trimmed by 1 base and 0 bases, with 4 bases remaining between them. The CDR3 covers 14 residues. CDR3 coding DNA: TGTGCCAGCAGCCAAGGCGCCTCTGGAAACACCATATATTTT. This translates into CASSQGASGNTIYF.

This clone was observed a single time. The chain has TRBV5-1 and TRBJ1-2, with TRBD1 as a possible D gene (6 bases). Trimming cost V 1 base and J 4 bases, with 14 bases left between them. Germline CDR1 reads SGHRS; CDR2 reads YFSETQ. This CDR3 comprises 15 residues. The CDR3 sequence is CASSLKTGLIYGYTF. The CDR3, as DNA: TGCGCCAGCAGCTTGAAGACAGGCCTTATCTATGGCTACACCTTC.

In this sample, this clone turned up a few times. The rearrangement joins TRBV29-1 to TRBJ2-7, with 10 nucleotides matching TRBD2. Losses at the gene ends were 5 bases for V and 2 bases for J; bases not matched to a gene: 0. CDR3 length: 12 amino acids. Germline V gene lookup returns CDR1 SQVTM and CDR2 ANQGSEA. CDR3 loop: CSVTSGAYEQYF. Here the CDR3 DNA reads TGCAGCGTTACTAGCGGGGCCTACGAGCAGTACTTC.

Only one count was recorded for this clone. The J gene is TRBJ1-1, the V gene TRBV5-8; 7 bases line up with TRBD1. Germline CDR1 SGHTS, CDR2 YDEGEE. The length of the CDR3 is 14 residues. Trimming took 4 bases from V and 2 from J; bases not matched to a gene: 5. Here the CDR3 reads CASSPGQINTEAFF. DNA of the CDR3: TGTGCCAGCAGCCCGGGACAGATAAACACTGAAGCTTTCTTT.

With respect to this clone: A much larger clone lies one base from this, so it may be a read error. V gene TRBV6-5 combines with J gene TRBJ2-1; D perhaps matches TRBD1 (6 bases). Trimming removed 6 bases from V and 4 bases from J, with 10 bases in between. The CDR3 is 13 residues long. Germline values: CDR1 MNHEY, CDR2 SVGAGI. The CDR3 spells CASSQDRYNEQFF. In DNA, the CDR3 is TGTGCCAGCAGCCAGGACAGATACAATGAGCAGTTCTTC.

The CDR3 DNA sequence: TGCGCCAGCAGCTCGCTAGCGACGAACACCGGGGAGCTGTTTTTT. This codes for CASSSLATNTGELFF. The chain carries TRBV5-1 and TRBJ2-2; possible D gene TRBD2, 6 bases. The CDR3 sequence is 15 residues long. CDR1 and CDR2 (germline): SGHRS, YFSETQ. V shed 3 bases and J shed 0 bases, with 9 bases lying between them.

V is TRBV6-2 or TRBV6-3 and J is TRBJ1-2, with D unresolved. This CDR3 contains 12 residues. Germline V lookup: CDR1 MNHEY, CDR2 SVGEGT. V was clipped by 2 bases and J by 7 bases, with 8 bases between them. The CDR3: CASSYVTVGYTF. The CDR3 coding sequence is TGTGCCAGCAGTTACGTTACAGTTGGCTACACCTTC.

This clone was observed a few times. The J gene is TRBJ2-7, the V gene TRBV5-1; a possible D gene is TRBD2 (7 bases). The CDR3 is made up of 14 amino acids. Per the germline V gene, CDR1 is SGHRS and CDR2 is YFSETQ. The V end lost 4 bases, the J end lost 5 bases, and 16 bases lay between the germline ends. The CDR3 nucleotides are TGCGCCAGCAGCGACCTAGCGGAGGGGGACGAGCAGTACTTC. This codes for CASSDLAEGDEQYF.